This is a list of T cell receptor beta chains from one sample in a study of T cells in Graves' hyperthyroidism and ophthalmopathy. MiXCR, run by TCRdb on the multiplex PCR reads, gives a single entry per CDR3 protein. The data show over 700,000 distinct CDR3 sequences, with about 17% seen just once and over 15% held by the top ten. The sample comprised blood. These receptors originate from a woman between 45 and 60 years old with Graves' hyperthyroidism that later progressed to Graves' ophthalmopathy. The CDR3 runs from the conserved cysteine through the conserved F or W. A D gene is named only where the DNA matches it firmly. Size is stated for part of the rows, as once, few or many counts, or as a class when the clone is expanded.

CDR3: CASSDRRPGQGKNTEAFF
DNA: TGTGCCAGCAGCGACCGTCGGCCGGGACAGGGGAAGAACACTGAAGCTTTCTTT
J: TRBJ1-1
D: TRBD1
size: few
V: TRBV9

CDR3: CASSFSGGSYEQYF
DNA: TGCGCCAGCAGCTTTTCAGGGGGCAGCTACGAGCAGTACTTC
J: TRBJ2-7
D: TRBD1
size: many
V: TRBV5-1

CDR3: CASSPRQGVGNQPQHF
DNA: TGTGCCAGCAGTCCCCGACAGGGGGTTGGGAATCAGCCCCAGCATTTT
J: TRBJ1-5
D: TRBD1
size: NA
V: TRBV6-1

CDR3: CASRARGEAYNEQFF
DNA: TGTGCCAGCAGGGCCAGGGGGGAGGCCTACAATGAGCAGTTCTTC
J: TRBJ2-1
D: NA
size: many
V: TRBV2

CDR3: CSVGLPYEQYF
DNA: TGCAGCGTTGGTCTTCCCTACGAGCAGTACTTC
J: TRBJ2-7
D: NA
size: NA
V: TRBV29-1

CDR3: CASSLTGAEAFF
DNA: TGTGCCAGCAGCCTGACAGGGGCTGAGGCTTTCTTT
J: TRBJ1-1
D: TRBD1
size: many
V: TRBV11-2

CDR3: CASSLDSFRGGSNYGYTF
DNA: TGCGCCAGCAGCTTGGATTCGTTCCGGGGTGGTTCGAACTATGGCTACACCTTC
J: TRBJ1-2
D: NA
size: many
V: TRBV5-1

CDR3: CASSRDRQAETQYF
DNA: TGTGCCAGCAGCCGGGACAGACAAGCGGAGACCCAGTACTTC
J: TRBJ2-5
D: TRBD1
size: few
V: TRBV12-3/TRBV12-4

CDR3: CASRRTGLYEQYF
DNA: TGTGCCAGCAGGCGGACAGGTTTATACGAGCAGTACTTC
J: TRBJ2-7
D: TRBD1
size: many
V: TRBV5-6

CDR3: CASSLQLAGGYNEQFF
DNA: TGTGCCAGCAGCTTACAGCTAGCGGGGGGGTACAATGAGCAGTTCTTC
J: TRBJ2-1
D: TRBD2
size: NA
V: TRBV7-2

CDR3: CASRNLKQGLDTEAFF
DNA: TGTGCCAGCAGAAACCTAAAACAGGGGCTTGACACTGAAGCTTTCTTT
J: TRBJ1-1
D: TRBD1
size: many
V: TRBV2

CDR3: CASSYPGGTEAFF
DNA: TGTGCCAGCAGTTACCCAGGAGGGACTGAAGCTTTCTTT
J: TRBJ1-1
D: NA
size: many
V: TRBV12-3/TRBV12-4

CDR3: CASSTASGNSRNTIYF
DNA: TGTGCCAGCAGCACTGCATCGGGAAATTCGAGGAACACCATATATTTT
J: TRBJ1-3
D: NA
size: few
V: TRBV7-9

CDR3: CAIRSGTGDLLNYGYTF
DNA: TGTGCCATCAGATCCGGGACAGGGGACCTACTTAACTATGGCTACACCTTC
J: TRBJ1-2
D: TRBD1
size: many
V: TRBV10-3

CDR3: CASTPNPSFTEASF
DNA: TGTGCCAGCACACCCAACCCGTCTTTCACTGAAGCTTCCTTT
J: TRBJ1-1
D: NA
size: NA
V: TRBV7-2

CDR3: CSASFDRYEQYF
DNA: TGCAGTGCTAGTTTCGACCGCTACGAGCAGTACTTC
J: TRBJ2-7
D: NA
size: few
V: TRBV20-1

CDR3: CASSVHREKTNTEAFF
DNA: TGTGCCAGCAGCGTCCACAGGGAAAAGACGAACACTGAAGCTTTCTTT
J: TRBJ1-1
D: NA
size: NA
V: TRBV9

CDR3: CASSQIRDSDTQYF
DNA: TGTGCCAGCAGCCAAATCAGAGATTCGGATACGCAGTATTTT
J: TRBJ2-3
D: NA
size: few
V: TRBV14

CDR3: CASSLGQLGYQETQYF
DNA: TGTGCCAGCAGCCTCGGACAACTGGGGTACCAAGAGACCCAGTACTTC
J: TRBJ2-5
D: NA
size: NA
V: TRBV5-6

CDR3: CASSLTGRDTEAFF
DNA: TGTGCCAGCAGCTTGACAGGGAGGGACACTGAAGCTTTCTTT
J: TRBJ1-1
D: TRBD1
size: many
V: TRBV7-9

CDR3: CASSYSPGVRTEAFF
DNA: TGTGCCAGCAGTTACTCACCAGGGGTTAGGACCGAAGCTTTCTTT
J: TRBJ1-1
D: NA
size: many
V: TRBV6-5

CDR3: CASSQDPGAEETQYF
DNA: TGTGCCAGCAGCCAAGATCCGGGGGCCGAAGAGACCCAGTACTTC
J: TRBJ2-5
D: NA
size: many
V: TRBV4-2

CDR3: CASSRASLYEQYF
DNA: TGTGCCAGCAGTAGGGCTAGCCTCTACGAGCAGTACTTC
J: TRBJ2-7
D: NA
size: NA
V: TRBV6-2/TRBV6-3

CDR3: CASSVQGAHEKLFF
DNA: TGCGCCAGCAGCGTTCAGGGGGCTCATGAAAAACTGTTTTTT
J: TRBJ1-4
D: TRBD1
size: few
V: TRBV5-1

CDR3: CASSLARADNSPLHF
DNA: TGTGCCAGCAGTTTAGCCAGGGCAGATAATTCACCCCTCCACTTT
J: TRBJ1-6
D: NA
size: many
V: TRBV12-3/TRBV12-4

CDR3: CARSAGQGDGYTF
DNA: TGTGCCAGGAGCGCGGGACAGGGAGATGGCTACACCTTC
J: TRBJ1-2
D: TRBD1
size: NA
V: TRBV2

CDR3: CATSTASFYGYTF
DNA: TGTGCCACCTCCACGGCATCCTTCTATGGCTACACCTTC
J: TRBJ1-2
D: NA
size: many
V: TRBV28

CDR3: CASSRQGSSYNSPLHF
DNA: TGTGCCAGCAGCCGCCAGGGTAGCTCATATAATTCACCCCTCCACTTT
J: TRBJ1-6
D: NA
size: NA
V: TRBV7-9

CDR3: CSASPKTRDRDSKNIQYF
DNA: TGCAGTGCTAGCCCAAAAACCCGGGACAGGGATTCTAAAAACATTCAGTACTTC
J: TRBJ2-4
D: TRBD1
size: NA
V: TRBV20-1

CDR3: CASSAGDEQFF
DNA: TGTGCCAGCAGCGCAGGCGATGAGCAGTTCTTC
J: TRBJ2-1
D: NA
size: NA
V: TRBV7-3

CDR3: CATSSSSSGGRETQYF
DNA: TGTGCCACCAGCAGCTCTAGTAGCGGGGGGAGGGAGACCCAGTACTTC
J: TRBJ2-5
D: TRBD2
size: few
V: TRBV15

CDR3: CASGQGRVYEQYF
DNA: TGTGCCAGCGGACAGGGCAGGGTCTACGAGCAGTACTTC
J: TRBJ2-7
D: TRBD1
size: many
V: TRBV13

CDR3: CSARFQGSNQPQHF
DNA: TGCAGTGCTAGATTCCAGGGAAGCAATCAGCCCCAGCATTTT
J: TRBJ1-5
D: NA
size: few
V: TRBV20-1

CDR3: CASLDRALQETQYF
DNA: TGTGCCAGCCTGGACAGGGCCCTCCAAGAGACCCAGTACTTC
J: TRBJ2-5
D: TRBD1
size: NA
V: TRBV6-1

CDR3: CASSLSGFPGELFF
DNA: TGTGCCAGCAGCCTATCAGGGTTCCCCGGGGAGCTGTTTTTT
J: TRBJ2-2
D: NA
size: few
V: TRBV7-3

CDR3: CASRQGQGGQPQHF
DNA: TGTGCCAGCAGACAGGGACAGGGTGGTCAGCCCCAGCATTTT
J: TRBJ1-5
D: TRBD1
size: few
V: TRBV6-1

CDR3: CAIRDSYSTDTQYF
DNA: TGTGCCATACGCGACAGTTACAGCACAGATACGCAGTATTTT
J: TRBJ2-3
D: NA
size: NA
V: TRBV10-3

CDR3: CASSHPPGSPNSPLHF
DNA: TGTGCCAGCAGCCACCCCCCGGGGTCCCCAAATTCACCCCTCCACTTT
J: TRBJ1-6
D: NA
size: many
V: TRBV3-1

CDR3: CASSLEGYRDNEQFF
DNA: TGTGCCAGCAGCTTAGAAGGGTACAGAGACAATGAGCAGTTCTTC
J: TRBJ2-1
D: NA
size: NA
V: TRBV7-8

CDR3: CASSPRQGQFF
DNA: TGTGCCAGCTCACCACGACAGGGCCAGTTCTTC
J: TRBJ2-1
D: TRBD1
size: NA
V: TRBV18

CDR3: CSATLAGAPWDEQFF
DNA: TGCAGTGCAACCTTAGCGGGGGCCCCGTGGGATGAGCAGTTCTTC
J: TRBJ2-1
D: TRBD2
size: few
V: TRBV20-1

CDR3: CASSVASQPNTEAFF
DNA: TGTGCCAGCAGCGTAGCTAGTCAGCCAAACACTGAAGCTTTCTTT
J: TRBJ1-1
D: NA
size: NA
V: TRBV9

CDR3: CASSLASGGNTDTQYF
DNA: TGTGCCAGCAGCTTGGCCAGCGGGGGGAACACAGATACGCAGTATTTT
J: TRBJ2-3
D: TRBD2
size: few
V: TRBV5-4

CDR3: CASSFSGVAYNEQFF
DNA: TGTGCCAGCAGTTTTTCGGGGGTAGCCTACAATGAGCAGTTCTTC
J: TRBJ2-1
D: NA
size: few
V: TRBV28

CDR3: CASSAPSLVTQYF
DNA: TGTGCCAGCAGTGCCCCCTCTCTCGTGACCCAGTACTTC
J: TRBJ2-5
D: NA
size: few
V: TRBV6-1

CDR3: CASSYSGQGASETQYF
DNA: TGTGCCAGCAGTTACTCGGGACAGGGGGCGTCGGAGACCCAGTACTTC
J: TRBJ2-5
D: TRBD1
size: many
V: TRBV6-6

CDR3: CASSQGQGSNQPQHF
DNA: TGCGCCAGCAGCCAAGGCCAGGGATCCAATCAGCCCCAGCATTTT
J: TRBJ1-5
D: NA
size: many
V: TRBV4-1

CDR3: CASSLRGEENTIYF
DNA: TGTGCCAGCAGCTTACGAGGGGAGGAAAACACCATATATTTT
J: TRBJ1-3
D: NA
size: many
V: TRBV7-9

CDR3: CASSPAGGDPFAEAFF
DNA: TGTGCCAGCAGCCCGGCGGGGGGGGACCCTTTCGCTGAAGCTTTCTTT
J: TRBJ1-1
D: NA
size: many
V: TRBV5-5

CDR3: CASSQGTGLKNTEAFF
DNA: TGTGCCAGCAGCCAAGGAACAGGCTTAAAGAACACTGAAGCTTTCTTT
J: TRBJ1-1
D: NA
size: many
V: TRBV3-1

CDR3: CASLDSIVLSGSNQPQHF
DNA: TGTGCCAGCCTAGACTCCATCGTACTGTCGGGTAGCAATCAGCCCCAGCATTTT
J: TRBJ1-5
D: NA
size: many
V: TRBV19

CDR3: CASSPRRDGANEKLFF
DNA: TGTGCCAGCAGCCCCAGGCGCGACGGCGCTAATGAAAAACTGTTTTTT
J: TRBJ1-4
D: NA
size: few
V: TRBV7-9

CDR3: CASRRTGNPLHNEQFF
DNA: TGTGCCAGCAGGCGGACAGGGAACCCGCTTCACAATGAGCAGTTCTTC
J: TRBJ2-1
D: TRBD1
size: NA
V: TRBV6-1

CDR3: CVSSLTAQGNTGELSF
DNA: TGTGTCAGCAGCCTGACGGCCCAGGGGAACACCGGGGAGCTGTCTTTT
J: TRBJ2-2
D: NA
size: NA
V: TRBV11-2

CDR3: CASSGDSYSYNSPLHF
DNA: TGTGCCAGCAGTGGGGACAGCTACTCCTATAATTCACCCCTCCACTTT
J: TRBJ1-6
D: TRBD1
size: many
V: TRBV27